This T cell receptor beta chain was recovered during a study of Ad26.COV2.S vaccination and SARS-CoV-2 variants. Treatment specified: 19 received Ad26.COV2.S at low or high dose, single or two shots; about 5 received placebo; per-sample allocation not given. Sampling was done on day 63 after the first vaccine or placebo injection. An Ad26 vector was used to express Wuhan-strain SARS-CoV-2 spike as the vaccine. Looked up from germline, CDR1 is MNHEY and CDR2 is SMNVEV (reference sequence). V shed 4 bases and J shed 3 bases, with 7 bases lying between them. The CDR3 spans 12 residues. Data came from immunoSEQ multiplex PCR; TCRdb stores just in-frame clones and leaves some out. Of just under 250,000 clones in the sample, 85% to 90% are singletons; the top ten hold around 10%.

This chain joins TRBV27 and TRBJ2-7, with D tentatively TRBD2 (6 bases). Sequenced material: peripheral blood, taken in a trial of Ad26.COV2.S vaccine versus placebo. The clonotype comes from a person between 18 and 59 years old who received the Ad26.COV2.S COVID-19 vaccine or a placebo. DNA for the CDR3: TGTGCCAGCAGTTCGGGAGACTACGAGCAGTACTTC. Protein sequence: CASSSGDYEQYF.